This entry lists 13 T cell receptor gamma chains sequenced from one sample in a study of gammadelta T cells in human blood. TCRdb re-called the RT-PCR reads via CATT. Of around 290 gamma-chain clones in the sample, 2.1% were seen once. Sequenced material: Vgamma9Vdelta2 gamma-delta T cells from infant blood. These receptors all come from a human donor.

Within the sample, this clone is large (0.1 to 1%). This sequence is one base from a far larger clone and is likely a read error. The chain carries TRGV9 and TRGJP. The CDR3 loop spans 16 amino acids. Per germline, CDR1 GITISATS and CDR2 ISYDGTV (reference sequence). This chain's CDR3 is CALWKVQELGKKIKVF. The DNA for the CDR3 is TGTGCCTTGTGGAAGGTGCAAGAGTTGGGCAAAAAAATCAAGGTATTT.

Within the sample, this clone is large. The V and J genes are TRGV9 and TRGJP. Unmatched junction bases numbered 1, after V lost 0 bases and J lost 8 bases. CDR1 is GITISATS and CDR2 is ISYDGTV in the germline V gene (reference sequence). The CDR3 is made up of 15 amino acids. Here the CDR3 reads CALWEVQLGKKIKVF. Here the CDR3 DNA reads TGTGCCTTGTGGGAGGTGCAGTTGGGCAAAAAAATCAAGGTATTT.

This clone turned up a few times. The TCRdb protein comes from a much larger clone and disagrees with this DNA's translation at residue 4, likely due to a read error; the protein given here is derived from the DNA. The rearrangement joins TRGV10 to TRGJ1 or TRGJ2. TRGV10 is marked as an open reading frame, function uncertain. The CDR3 has 11 residues. V gave up 10 bases and J gave up 2 bases; unmatched junction bases: 3. The DNA for the CDR3 is TGTGCTGCGTTGGATTATTATAAGAAACTCTTT. This encodes CAALDYYKKLF.

With regard to this clone: This DNA translates differently at residue 5 from the TCRdb protein, which is that of a much larger clone; a read error is likely, and the protein shown is the DNA's own translation. The chain recombines TRGV9 with TRGJP. V lost 5 bases to trimming and J lost 5 bases; unmatched junction nucleotides: 6. CDR1 and CDR2 (germline): GITISATS, ISYDGTV (reference sequence). CDR3 length equals 16 residues. The CDR3 sequence: CALWGPKELGKKIKVF. The DNA for the CDR3 is TGTGCCTTGTGGGGGCCCAAAGAGTTGGGCAAAAAAATCAAGGTATTT.

Sample share makes this clone large. This may arise from a read error, as a much more abundant clone is one base away. The V and J genes are TRGV9 and TRGJP. CDR1 and CDR2 (germline): GITISATS, ISYDGTV (reference sequence). Germline trimming cut 5 bases from V and 5 bases from J; bases unmatched to any gene: 3. The CDR3 is 15 amino acids. For the CDR3, the DNA is TGTGCCTTGTGGGGGGAAGAGTTGGGCAAAAAAATCAAGGTATTT. It yields the protein CALWGEELGKKIKVF.

This clone ranks as large. Other DNA sequences within the sample encode an identical CDR3. This chain uses TRGV9 with TRGJP. CDR1 is GITISATS and CDR2 is ISYDGTV in the germline V gene (reference sequence). The length of the CDR3 is 19 residues. Trimming removed 4 bases from V and 7 bases from J; junction bases left unmatched: 16. CDR3 in DNA: TGTGCCTTGTGGGAAGAGGTCCCTACTACTGAGTTGGGCAAAAAAATCAAGGTATTT. This encodes CALWEEVPTTELGKKIKVF.

This clone was found a few times. TCRdb records a much larger clone's protein for this DNA, with a difference at residue 7 that likely arises from a read error; the protein given is the translation of the DNA. The J gene is TRGJP2, the V gene TRGV2. Germline values: CDR1 EGSNGY, CDR2 YDSYNSKV. The CDR3 contains 14 residues. V shed 0 bases, J shed 10 bases, and the junction held 8 bases outside the gene matches. The CDR3, as DNA: TGTGCCACCTGGGACGGGATAGAGAGTTGGATCAAGACGTTT. Translating it yields CATWDGIESWIKTF.

The table lists this clone with a few counts. Translating this DNA gives a protein that differs at residue 4 from the TCRdb one, which belongs to a much larger clone; a read error is likely, and the protein shown is this translation. The chain joins TRGV9 to TRGJ1 or TRGJ2. TCRdb lists no J gene, so it was determined here by aligning the DNA to germline. This CDR3 has 12 residues. CDR1 and CDR2 from the germline V gene are GITISATS and ISYDGTV (reference sequence). Here the CDR3 DNA reads TGTGCCTTGTTGGAGGTGCGTTTGAAGAAACTCTTT. This sequence encodes CALLEVRLKKLF.

To note about this clone: The protein that TCRdb holds for this DNA derives from a much larger clone and differs from the translated DNA at residue 4, which likely indicates a read error; the protein shown here is translated from the DNA. The chain couples TRGV3 to TRGJP2. Germline V gene sequence: CDR1 VTNTFY, CDR2 YDVSTARD (reference sequence). The CDR3 runs to 15 residues. CDR3 nucleotide sequence: TGTGCCACCCGGGACAGGCCGCCTAGTGATTGGATCAAGACGTTT. This encodes CATRDRPPSDWIKTF.

This clone occurred a few times. This DNA translates differently at residue 8 from the TCRdb protein, which is that of a much larger clone; a read error is likely, and the protein shown is the DNA's own translation. The chain employs TRGV10 and TRGJP2. TRGV10 is noted as an ORF with a role that remains uncertain. The CDR3 runs 13 residues. DNA for the CDR3: TGTGCTGCGTGGGATTATCGTGAGTGGATCAAGACGTTT. This codes for CAAWDYREWIKTF.

About this clone: For this DNA, TCRdb reports the protein of a much larger clone, which diverges at residue 11, most likely from a read error; the protein presented here is translated directly from the DNA. This chain joins TRGV9 and TRGJ1 or TRGJ2. CDR1 is GITISATS and CDR2 is ISYDGTV in the germline V gene (reference sequence). CDR3 length: 16 amino acids. After removal of 0 bases from V and 6 bases from J, the junction contained 14 bases not matched to a gene. The DNA of the CDR3 is TGTGCCTTGTGGGAGGTGATTGGCCGATACTGTTATAAGAAACTCTTT. Residues: CALWEVIGRYCYKKLF.

In its sample, this clone ranks as large. The chain is built from TRGV10 and TRGJP1. TRGV10 is labeled an ORF, and its function is uncertain. Trimming took 8 bases from V and 5 from J; bases not matched to a gene: 0. The CDR3 spans 11 residues. The CDR3 loop reads CAAWTGWFKIF. The CDR3 bases are TGTGCTGCGTGGACTGGTTGGTTCAAGATATTT.

In its sample, this clone was seen a few times. A read error may be the cause here, since a much bigger clone is one base away. Other DNA sequences of this sample code for an identical CDR3. The chain uses TRGV8 and TRGJ1 or TRGJ2. CDR1 is VENAVY, CDR2 YDSYNSRV, per germline. This CDR3 is 14 amino acids long. CDR3 nucleotides: TGTGCCACCTGGACACCGACGACCTATTATAAGAAGCTCTTT. Protein: CATWTPTTYYKKLF.